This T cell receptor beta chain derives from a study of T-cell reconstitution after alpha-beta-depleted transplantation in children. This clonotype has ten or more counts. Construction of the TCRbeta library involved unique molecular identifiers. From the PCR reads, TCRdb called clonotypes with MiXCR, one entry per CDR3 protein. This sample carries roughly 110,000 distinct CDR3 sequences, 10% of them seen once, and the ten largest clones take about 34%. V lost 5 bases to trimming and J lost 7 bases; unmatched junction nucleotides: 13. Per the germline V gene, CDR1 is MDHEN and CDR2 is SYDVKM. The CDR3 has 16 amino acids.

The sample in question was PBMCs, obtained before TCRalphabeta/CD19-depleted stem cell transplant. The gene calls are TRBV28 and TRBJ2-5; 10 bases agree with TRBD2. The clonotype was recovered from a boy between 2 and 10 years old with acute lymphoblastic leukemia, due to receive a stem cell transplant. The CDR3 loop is CASSPPFVLAGVTQYF. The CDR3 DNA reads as TGTGCCAGCAGTCCGCCTTTTGTTCTAGCGGGAGTGACCCAGTACTTC.